A single T cell receptor (beta chain) is shown here with its context. The data belong to a study of T cell responses to AZD1222 COVID-19 vaccine. Data came from immunoSEQ multiplex PCR; TCRdb stores just in-frame clones and leaves some out. The table includes roughly 120,000 clones, approximately 85% detected once. This CDR3 spans 13 amino acids. Trimming shortened V by 3 bases and J by 4 bases, and 10 bases separated the two germline ends. In germline, CDR1 is MNHEY, CDR2 SMNVEV (reference sequence). The chain joins TRBV27 to TRBJ2-7, with a weak D call TRBD2 (6 bases). The source material was peripheral blood, sampled on day 0 of AZD1222 vaccination. The receptor was derived from an adult in good health. The DNA of the CDR3 is TGTGCCAGCAGTTTGGCGCTAGCGTACGAGCAGTACTTC. Its translation is CASSLALAYEQYF.